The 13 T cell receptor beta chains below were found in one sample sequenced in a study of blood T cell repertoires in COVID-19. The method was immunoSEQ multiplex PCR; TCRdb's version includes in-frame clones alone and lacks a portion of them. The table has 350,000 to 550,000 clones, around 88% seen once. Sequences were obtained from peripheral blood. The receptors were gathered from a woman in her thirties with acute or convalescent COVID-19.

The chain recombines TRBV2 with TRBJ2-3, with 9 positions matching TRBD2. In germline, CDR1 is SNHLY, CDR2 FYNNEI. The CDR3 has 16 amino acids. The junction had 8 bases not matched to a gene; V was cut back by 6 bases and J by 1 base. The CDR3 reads CASRTQTSGGTDTQYF. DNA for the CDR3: TGTGCCAGCAGGACGCAGACTAGCGGCGGCACAGATACGCAGTATTTT.

The CDR3 reads CASSEGGTGIFGEQYF. The CDR3 DNA follows: TGTGCCAGCAGTGAAGGGGGGACAGGGATTTTTGGAGAGCAGTACTTC. V and J are TRBV2 and TRBJ2-7, with 9 positions matching TRBD1. Trimming at V came to 1 base and at J to 7 bases, leaving 11 bases not matched to a gene. This CDR3 is 16 amino acids long. CDR1 is SNHLY, CDR2 FYNNEI, per germline.

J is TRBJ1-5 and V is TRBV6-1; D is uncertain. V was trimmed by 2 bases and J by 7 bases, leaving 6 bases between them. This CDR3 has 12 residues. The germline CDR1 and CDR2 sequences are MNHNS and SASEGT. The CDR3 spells CASSEYPQPQHF. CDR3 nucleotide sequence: TGTGCCAGCAGTGAATATCCGCAGCCCCAGCATTTT.

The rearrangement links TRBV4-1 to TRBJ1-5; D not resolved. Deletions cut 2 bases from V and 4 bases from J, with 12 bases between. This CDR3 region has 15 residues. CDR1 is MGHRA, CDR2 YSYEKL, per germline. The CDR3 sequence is CASSQIGNGNQPQHF. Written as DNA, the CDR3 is TGCGCCAGCAGCCAAATCGGGAACGGTAATCAGCCCCAGCATTTT.

The CDR3, as DNA: TGCAGCGTGCGACAGGGGGCAAATGGCTACACCTTC. Amino acids: CSVRQGANGYTF. The chain couples TRBV29-1 to TRBJ1-2; 10 bases fit TRBD1. Per germline, CDR1 SQVTM and CDR2 ANQGSEA. CDR3 length equals 12 residues. The V segment lost 6 bases and the J segment 6 bases; nucleotides outside the gene matches: 4. Full variable domain (remainder filled in from reference TRBV29-1 and TRBJ1-2): SAVISQKPSRDICQRGTSLTIQCQVDSQVTMMFWYRQQPGQSLTLIATANQGSEATYESGFVIDKFPISRPNLTFSTLTVSNMSPEDSSIYLCSVRQGANGYTFGSGTRLTVV.

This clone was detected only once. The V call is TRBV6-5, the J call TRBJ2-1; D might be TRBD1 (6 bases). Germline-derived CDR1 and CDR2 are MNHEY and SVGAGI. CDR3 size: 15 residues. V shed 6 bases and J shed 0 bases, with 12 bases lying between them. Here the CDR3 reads CASSHRESSYNEQFF. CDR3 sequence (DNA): TGTGCCAGCAGCCACAGGGAAAGCTCCTACAATGAGCAGTTCTTC.

CDR3 loop: CASSPRDPGSGNTIYF. Written as DNA, the CDR3 is TGTGCCAGCAGCCCCCGCGACCCCGGGTCTGGAAACACCATATATTTT. The chain is built from TRBV3-1 (or the pseudogene TRBV3-2) and TRBJ1-3; D gene unclear. The ends were cut back, 4 bases at V and 1 base at J, with 14 bases in the middle. This CDR3 comprises 16 residues. The germline V gene has CDR1 LGHDT and CDR2 YNNKEL (reference sequence).

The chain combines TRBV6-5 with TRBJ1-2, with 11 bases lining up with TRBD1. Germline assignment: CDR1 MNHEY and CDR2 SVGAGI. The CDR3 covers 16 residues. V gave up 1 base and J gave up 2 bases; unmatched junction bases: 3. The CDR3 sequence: CASSYFRTGGNYGYTF. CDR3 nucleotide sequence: TGTGCCAGCAGTTACTTCAGGACAGGGGGCAACTATGGCTACACCTTC.

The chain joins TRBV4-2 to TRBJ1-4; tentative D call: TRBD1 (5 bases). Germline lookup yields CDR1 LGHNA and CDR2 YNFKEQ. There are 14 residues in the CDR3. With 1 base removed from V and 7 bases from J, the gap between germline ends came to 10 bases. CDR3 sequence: CASSQGAGFEKLFF. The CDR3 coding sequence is TGTGCCAGCAGCCAAGGGGCAGGGTTTGAAAAACTGTTTTTT.

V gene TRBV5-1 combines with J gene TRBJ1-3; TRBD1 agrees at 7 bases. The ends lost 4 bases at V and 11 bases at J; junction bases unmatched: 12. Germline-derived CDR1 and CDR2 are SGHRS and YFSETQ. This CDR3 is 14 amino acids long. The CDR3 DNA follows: TGCGCCAGCAGCCCCGACACAGGGGTTGGCGCCATATATTTT. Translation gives CASSPDTGVGAIYF.

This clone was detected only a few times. The CDR3 region is CASSITSGGAREQFF. In DNA form, the CDR3 reads TGCGCCAGCAGCATTACTAGCGGGGGGGCTCGTGAGCAGTTCTTC. The gene calls are TRBV5-1 and TRBJ2-1, with 13 bases identical to TRBD2. Germline V gives CDR1 SGHRS, CDR2 YFSETQ. This CDR3 region has 15 residues. The V gene end was trimmed by 4 bases and the J gene end by 9 bases; junction bases not matched to a gene: 7.

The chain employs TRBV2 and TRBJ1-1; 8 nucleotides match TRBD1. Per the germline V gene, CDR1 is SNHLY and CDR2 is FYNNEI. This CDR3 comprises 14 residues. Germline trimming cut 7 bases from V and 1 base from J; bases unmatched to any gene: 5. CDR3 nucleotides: TGTGCCAGCAAGGACAGGGTAGGGAACACTGAAGCTTTCTTT. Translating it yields CASKDRVGNTEAFF.

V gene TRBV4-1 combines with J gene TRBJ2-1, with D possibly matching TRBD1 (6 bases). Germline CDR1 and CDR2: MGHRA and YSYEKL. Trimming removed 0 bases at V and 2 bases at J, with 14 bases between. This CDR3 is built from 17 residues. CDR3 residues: CASSQERDRSTYNEQFF. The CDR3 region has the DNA TGCGCCAGCAGCCAAGAACGAGACAGGTCGACCTACAATGAGCAGTTCTTC.